These 7 T cell receptor beta chains came from one sample sequenced in a study of identical twins. TCRdb re-derived calls from the 5' RACE reads in MiXCR, one entry per CDR3 protein. The sample includes 200,000 to 250,000 distinct CDR3 sequences, 6.5% of them seen just once. These data were likewise used in another study, on T cells expressing NK-cell markers.

Material for sequencing was CD8+ T cells sorted from blood. The receptors shown here come from a woman aged 18-35 years in good health.

V usage is TRBV7-6 and J usage is TRBJ1-1; D is undetermined. Germline V lookup: CDR1 SGHVS, CDR2 FNYEAQ. V was cut by 2 bases and J by 2 bases, with 15 bases left in between. This CDR3 has 16 amino acids. Here the CDR3 reads CASSLIKAGENTEAFF. As DNA, the CDR3 is TGTGCCAGCAGCTTAATCAAGGCAGGTGAAAACACTGAAGCTTTCTTT.

V usage is TRBV7-9 and J usage is TRBJ1-1; D uncertain. The germline V gene encodes CDR1 SEHNR and CDR2 FQNEAQ (reference sequence). The CDR3 runs to 13 residues. Trimming shortened V by 5 bases and J by 10 bases, and 17 bases separated the two germline ends. The CDR3 here is CASSPPSGRGAFF. Written as DNA, the CDR3 is TGTGCCAGCAGCCCTCCCAGCGGGCGAGGAGCTTTCTTT.

This chain uses TRBV3-1 with TRBJ2-3; D may be TRBD2 (6 bases). Trimming left V 3 bases short and J 4 bases short, with 11 bases between. Per the germline V gene, CDR1 is LGHDT and CDR2 is YNNKEL (reference sequence). The CDR3 runs 14 residues. The chain's CDR3 is CASSHPDYPDTQYF. The CDR3 DNA reads as TGTGCCAGCAGCCACCCGGACTATCCAGATACGCAGTATTTT.

This clonotype showed up many times. This chain joins TRBV29-1 and TRBJ2-1, with D hard to call. The ends were cut back, 6 bases at V and 8 bases at J, with 8 bases in the middle. This CDR3 is 10 amino acids long. From germline, CDR1 is SQVTM and CDR2 ANQGSEA. The CDR3 bases are TGCAGCGTCACGGGTGATGAGCAGTTCTTC. Translating gives CSVTGDEQFF.

The chain has TRBV12-5 and TRBJ1-1; no reliable D call. V was clipped by 0 bases and J by 5 bases, with 13 bases between them. CDR1 LGHNT and CDR2 FRNRAP come from the germline V gene. This CDR3 spans 15 amino acids. CDR3 sequence: CASGLVQGGKTEAFF. The DNA of the CDR3 is TGTGCTAGTGGTTTGGTACAAGGAGGTAAGACTGAAGCTTTCTTT.

This clonotype was detected a few times. The chain carries TRBV5-1 and TRBJ2-2, with 12 bases aligning to TRBD2. The CDR3 totals 16 residues. Looked up from germline, CDR1 is SGHRS and CDR2 is YFSETQ. J gave up 6 bases and V 1 base, and 4 bases lay outside the gene matches. CDR3 sequence: CASSLIPSGGAGELFF. The CDR3 DNA sequence: TGCGCCAGCAGCTTGATCCCTAGCGGGGGGGCCGGGGAGCTGTTTTTT.

The V gene is TRBV5-8, the J gene TRBJ1-1; D ambiguous. Germline assignment: CDR1 SGHTS and CDR2 YDEGEE. The CDR3 has 13 residues. The V and J ends lost 6 bases and 2 bases respectively, with 11 bases between them. The CDR3, as DNA: TGTGCCAGCACCGGCCCGATAAACACTGAAGCTTTCTTT. Translating gives CASTGPINTEAFF. Looking up the rest from reference TRBV5-8 and TRBJ1-1 gives the full variable domain: EAGVTQSPTHLIKTRGQQATLRCSPISGHTSVYWYQQALGLGLQFLLWYDEGEERNRGNFPPRFSGRQFPNYSSELNVNALELEDSALYLCASTGPINTEAFFGQGTRLTVV.